This TCR beta chain was captured in a study of T cell responses to AZD1222 COVID-19 vaccine. Trimming stripped 2 bases from V and 3 bases from J, with 10 bases between. There are 15 residues in the CDR3. Germline-derived CDR1 and CDR2 are LNHNV and YYDKDF (reference sequence). The repertoire was sequenced with immunoSEQ multiplex PCR; TCRdb's copy has only in-frame clones and lacks some. The sample contains 130,000 to 150,000 clones, roughly 92% of which appear only once. This clone appeared a few times. The J gene is TRBJ2-2, the V gene TRBV15, with D perhaps matching TRBD1 (5 bases). This clonotype was sampled from an adult in good health. The sample in question was peripheral blood, obtained on day 0 of AZD1222 vaccination. The CDR3 bases are TGTGCCACCAGCAGACGCCTAGGGGACACCGGGGAGCTGTTTTTT. This translates into CATSRRLGDTGELFF.